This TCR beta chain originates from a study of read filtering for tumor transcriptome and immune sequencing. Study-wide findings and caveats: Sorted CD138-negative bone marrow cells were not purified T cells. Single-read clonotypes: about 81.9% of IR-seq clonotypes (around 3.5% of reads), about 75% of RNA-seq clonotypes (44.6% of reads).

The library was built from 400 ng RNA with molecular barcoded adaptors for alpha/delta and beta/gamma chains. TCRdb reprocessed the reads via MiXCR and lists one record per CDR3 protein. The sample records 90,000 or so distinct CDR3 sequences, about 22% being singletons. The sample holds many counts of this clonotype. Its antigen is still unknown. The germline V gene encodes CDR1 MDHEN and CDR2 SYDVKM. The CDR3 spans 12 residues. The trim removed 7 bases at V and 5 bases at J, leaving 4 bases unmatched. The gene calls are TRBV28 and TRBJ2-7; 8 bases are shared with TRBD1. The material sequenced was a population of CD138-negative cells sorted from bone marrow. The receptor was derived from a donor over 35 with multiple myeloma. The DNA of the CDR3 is TGTGCCAGCATTGTCAGGGGGCACGAGCAGTACTTC. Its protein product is CASIVRGHEQYF.